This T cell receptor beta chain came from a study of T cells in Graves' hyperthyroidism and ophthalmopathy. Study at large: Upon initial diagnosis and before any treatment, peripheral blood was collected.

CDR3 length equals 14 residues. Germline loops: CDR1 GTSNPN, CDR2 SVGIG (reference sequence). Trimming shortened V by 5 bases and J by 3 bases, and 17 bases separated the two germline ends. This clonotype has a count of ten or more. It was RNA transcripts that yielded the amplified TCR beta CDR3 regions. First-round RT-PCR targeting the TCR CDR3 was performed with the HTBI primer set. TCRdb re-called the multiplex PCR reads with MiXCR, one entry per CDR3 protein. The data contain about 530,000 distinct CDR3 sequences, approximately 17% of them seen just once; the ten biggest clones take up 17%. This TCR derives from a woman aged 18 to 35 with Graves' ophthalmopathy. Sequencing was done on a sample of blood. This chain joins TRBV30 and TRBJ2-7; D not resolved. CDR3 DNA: TGTGCCTGGGAGAGTAAAGGATCCCTCTACGAGCAGTACTTC. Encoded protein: CAWESKGSLYEQYF.